Listed below are T cell receptor beta chains from one sample, sequenced in a study of shared clonotypes between healthy human individuals. Data came from immunoSEQ multiplex PCR; TCRdb stores just in-frame clones and leaves some out. Here the sample spans hundreds of thousands of clones, just over 75% being singletons. The specimen was PBMCs. All receptors come from a middle-aged woman in good health. Some clones in this sample may be carry-over from other donors' samples. CDR3s include the opening cysteine and the closing phenylalanine or tryptophan. The order of the fields is D gene, J gene, clone size, V gene, CDR3 protein, CDR3 DNA. The D gene is left open where the match is weak. Clone size appears in some rows only: once, few, many, or a class for an expanded clone.

TRBD1 | TRBJ1-2 | few | TRBV19 | CASSTPTGRHPSYGYTF | TGTGCCAGTAGTACCCCGACAGGGCGGCACCCCTCCTATGGCTACACCTTC
. | TRBJ2-1 | . | TRBV19 | CASSILDSYNEQFF | TGTGCCAGTAGTATTTTAGACAGCTACAATGAGCAGTTCTTC
TRBD2 | TRBJ2-1 | . | TRBV11-2 | CASRSISGTSYNEQFF | TGTGCCAGCAGATCAATTTCCGGGACTAGCTACAATGAGCAGTTCTTC
. | TRBJ2-1 | . | TRBV7-2 | CASSLSPPSPEQFF | TGTGCCAGCAGCTTATCGCCTCCCTCCCCTGAGCAGTTCTTC
. | TRBJ2-3 | . | TRBV28 | CASSLVRGGLTDTQYF | TGTGCCAGCAGTTTAGTGCGGGGCGGGCTCACAGATACGCAGTATTTT
TRBD1 | TRBJ1-1 | . | TRBV11-2 | CASSTRQGVEAFF | TGTGCCAGCAGCACCCGACAGGGCGTTGAAGCTTTCTTT
. | TRBJ2-7 | . | TRBV5-8 | CASSASGVEQYF | TGTGCCAGCAGCGCGTCGGGGGTCGAGCAGTACTTC
. | TRBJ2-1 | . | TRBV5-8 | CASSLGPNNEQFF | TGTGCCAGCAGCTTGGGCCCGAACAATGAGCAGTTCTTC
. | TRBJ2-1 | . | TRBV7-7 | CASSPSPDFLEQFF | TGTGCTAGCAGCCCGTCGCCGGACTTCTTGGAGCAGTTCTTC
TRBD1 | TRBJ1-4 | few | TRBV5-1 | CASSDTGVDEKLFF | TGCGCCAGCAGCGACACAGGGGTGGATGAAAAACTGTTTTTT
. | TRBJ1-1 | . | TRBV6-5 | CASSYSTVGREAFF | TGTGCCAGCAGTTACTCGACGGTTGGGAGGGAAGCTTTCTTT
TRBD1 | TRBJ2-2 | . | TRBV5-1 | CASSLEGASGTGELFF | TGCGCCAGCAGCTTGGAGGGGGCCTCGGGGACCGGGGAGCTGTTTTTT
. | TRBJ1-1 | . | TRBV14 | CASSQRTMNTEAFF | TGTGCCAGCAGCCAGCGGACCATGAACACTGAAGCTTTCTTT
. | TRBJ1-2 | . | TRBV5-1 | CASSATLGMNYGYTF | TGCGCCAGCAGCGCGACACTTGGGATGAACTATGGCTACACCTTC
. | TRBJ2-7 | . | TRBV7-2 | CASSPGRAYEQYF | TGTGCCAGCAGCCCTGGTAGGGCCTACGAGCAGTACTTC
. | TRBJ2-3 | . | TRBV7-9 | CASSPLAGALVTDTQYF | TGTGCCAGCAGCCCGCTTGCGGGGGCCCTAGTCACAGATACGCAGTATTTT
. | TRBJ1-1 | few | TRBV19 | CASRRPNTEAFF | TGTGCCAGTAGAAGACCTAACACTGAAGCTTTCTTT
. | TRBJ1-3 | . | TRBV18 | CASSPRQTQTGNTIYF | TGTGCCAGCTCACCACGCCAAACGCAAACGGGAAACACCATATATTTT
TRBD2 | TRBJ2-1 | . | TRBV11-2 | CASSLGGLADFLSYNEQFF | TGTGCCAGCAGCTTAGGAGGACTAGCGGATTTCTTATCATACAATGAGCAGTTCTTC
. | TRBJ2-7 | . | TRBV21-1 | CASSRLAGELYEQYF | TGTGCCAGCAGTAGACTAGCGGGAGAGCTATACGAGCAGTACTTC
. | TRBJ1-2 | . | TRBV28 | CASSQAGTAKGYTF | TGTGCCAGCAGTCAGGCCGGGACCGCTAAAGGCTACACCTTC
TRBD1 | TRBJ2-1 | . | TRBV18 | CASSPLGQYNEQFF | TGTGCCAGCTCACCACTGGGACAGTACAATGAGCAGTTCTTC
TRBD2 | TRBJ2-2 | . | TRBV7-3 | CASSLRRGSTDTGELFF | TGTGCCAGCAGCTTACGGCGCGGGAGTACGGACACCGGGGAGCTGTTTTTT
. | TRBJ1-2 | few | TRBV11-2 | CASSLEGDGYTF | TGTGCCAGCAGCTTAGAAGGGGATGGCTACACCTTC
. | TRBJ2-2 | . | TRBV7-2 | CASSSSPLPNTGELFF | TGTGCCAGCAGCTCAAGCCCGCTCCCGAACACCGGGGAGCTGTTTTTT
TRBD2 | TRBJ2-7 | . | TRBV5-1 | CASSLGGAGGPAAQYF | TGCGCCAGCAGCTTGGGGGGCGCGGGAGGGCCGGCCGCGCAGTACTTC
. | TRBJ1-1 | few | TRBV18 | CASSPDSTEAFF | TGTGCCAGCTCACCCGATAGCACTGAAGCTTTCTTT
. | TRBJ1-5 | . | TRBV15 | CATSRGADLPGEPQHF | TGTGCCACCAGCAGAGGGGCGGACTTGCCTGGTGAGCCCCAGCATTTT
TRBD2 | TRBJ2-1 | . | TRBV11-2 | CASSDSGSGYNEQFF | TGTGCCAGCAGCGATAGCGGGAGCGGCTACAATGAGCAGTTCTTC
TRBD1 | TRBJ2-2 | . | TRBV28 | CASSQGAKTGELFF | TGTGCCAGCAGTCAGGGGGCTAAGACCGGGGAGCTGTTTTTT
. | TRBJ2-2 | . | TRBV12-5 | CASAWEFDTGELFF | TGTGCTAGTGCGTGGGAGTTTGATACCGGGGAGCTGTTTTTT
. | TRBJ1-2 | . | TRBV19 | CASSIEWSVGGYTF | TGTGCCAGTAGTATAGAATGGTCAGTCGGTGGCTACACCTTC
. | TRBJ1-1 | once | TRBV14 | CASSRWEGNTEAFF | TGTGCCAGCAGCCGGTGGGAGGGGAACACTGAAGCTTTCTTT
. | TRBJ2-7 | . | TRBV7-9 | CASIVGNEQYF | TGTGCCAGCATCGTTGGGAACGAGCAGTACTTC
. | TRBJ2-5 | . | TRBV29-1 | CSVAPIDVETQYF | TGCAGCGTTGCCCCGATAGATGTGGAGACCCAGTACTTC
TRBD2 | TRBJ2-1 | . | TRBV2 | CASTTGTSGSNEQFF | TGTGCCAGCACCACCGGGACTAGCGGGAGCAATGAGCAGTTCTTC
. | TRBJ2-3 | . | TRBV9 | CASSVGQISTDTQYF | TGTGCCAGCAGCGTAGGGCAGATTAGCACAGATACGCAGTATTTT
. | TRBJ1-1 | . | TRBV29-1 | CSVEGIHYNTEAFF | TGCAGCGTTGAAGGTATACACTACAACACTGAAGCTTTCTTT
. | TRBJ1-1 | . | TRBV2 | CASTRGRGNTEAFF | TGTGCCAGCACCCGGGGACGGGGGAACACTGAAGCTTTCTTT
. | TRBJ2-1 | . | TRBV7-9 | CASSLGGLDNEQFF | TGTGCCAGCAGCTTAGGAGGATTAGACAATGAGCAGTTCTTC
. | TRBJ1-5 | . | TRBV27 | CASSWGPGQPQHF | TGTGCCAGCAGTTGGGGGCCGGGGCAGCCCCAGCATTTT
. | TRBJ1-1 | . | TRBV18 | CASSPISGDTEAFF | TGTGCCAGCTCACCAATTTCAGGGGACACTGAAGCTTTCTTT
. | TRBJ2-2 | . | TRBV9 | CASSVGVGLANTGELFF | TGTGCCAGCAGCGTAGGGGTGGGGCTGGCGAACACCGGGGAGCTGTTTTTT
TRBD2 | TRBJ2-3 | . | TRBV27 | CASSFSVASGYTDTQYF | TGTGCCAGCAGTTTTTCGGTTGCTAGCGGTTACACAGATACGCAGTATTTT
. | TRBJ2-3 | . | TRBV11-2 | CASSFGRFRDTQYF | TGTGCCAGCAGCTTCGGACGGTTCAGGGATACGCAGTATTTT
. | TRBJ1-1 | . | TRBV5-4 | CASSFLSQTGTEALF | TGTGCCAGCAGCTTCCTTTCGCAGACTGGAACTGAAGCTTTATTT
. | TRBJ1-5 | once | TRBV5-1 | CASSVGVGDYSNQPQHF | TGCGCCAGCAGCGTGGGGGTAGGGGATTATAGCAATCAGCCCCAGCATTTT
. | TRBJ1-1 | . | TRBV28 | CASTFDRTFMNTEAFF | TGTGCCAGCACCTTCGATCGGACGTTTATGAACACTGAAGCTTTCTTT
TRBD2 | TRBJ2-5 | . | TRBV7-9 | CASSPGLAGPQETQYF | TGTGCCAGCAGCCCCGGACTAGCGGGACCCCAAGAGACCCAGTACTTC
. | TRBJ1-2 | . | TRBV7-9 | CASSLVFASGDYGYTF | TGTGCCAGCAGCTTAGTATTCGCCTCTGGGGACTATGGCTACACCTTC